These 25 T cell receptor beta chains were all obtained from the same sample, sequenced in a study of blood T cell repertoires in COVID-19. Using immunoSEQ multiplex PCR, the repertoire was profiled, and TCRdb retains in-frame clones only, with some absent. The sample has roughly 140,000 clones, over 75% seen once. The sequenced material came from PBMCs or T cells enriched from blood (not recorded which). The receptors were sampled from a man between 50 and 59 years old in a cohort exposed to, infected with or recovered from COVID-19 (not recorded which).

This sequence joins TRBV15 and TRBJ1-4; 9 nucleotides agree with TRBD1. Trimming removed 5 bases from V and 5 bases from J; junction bases left unmatched: 3. Germline-derived CDR1 and CDR2 are LNHNV and YYDKDF (reference sequence). The CDR3 has 14 residues. The CDR3 protein is CATSGGQGNEKLFF. In DNA, the CDR3 is TGTGCCACCAGCGGAGGACAGGGGAATGAAAAACTGTTTTTT.

The CDR3: CASSSGTANQPQHF. As DNA, the CDR3 is TGTGCCAGCAGTTCCGGGACAGCCAATCAGCCCCAGCATTTT. This chain connects TRBV28 to TRBJ1-5; 7 positions agree with TRBD1. The CDR3 is 14 amino acids. Germline CDR1 is MDHEN and CDR2 is SYDVKM. V gave up 4 bases and J gave up 3 bases; unmatched junction bases: 3. Using reference TRBV28 and TRBJ1-5 for the parts outside the CDR3, the full variable domain is DVKVTQSSRYLVKRTGEKVFLECVQDMDHENMFWYRQDPGLGLRLIYFSYDVKMKEKGDIPEGYSVSREKKERFSLILESASTNQTSMYLCASSSGTANQPQHFGDGTRLSIL.

The V gene is TRBV5-5, the J gene TRBJ2-4; D unclear. V lost 0 bases and J 0 bases, leaving 4 bases between the germline ends. In germline, CDR1 is SGHKS, CDR2 YYEKEE (reference sequence). This CDR3 contains 14 residues. CDR3 protein: CASSLGLAKNIQYF. DNA of the CDR3: TGTGCCAGCAGCTTGGGTCTAGCCAAAAACATTCAGTACTTC.

The J gene is TRBJ2-4, the V gene TRBV2; TRBD1 might be the D (5 bases). This CDR3 is 16 amino acids long. V was clipped by 4 bases and J by 3 bases, with 16 bases between them. The germline CDR1 and CDR2 sequences are SNHLY and FYNNEI. In nucleotides, the CDR3 is TGTGCCAGCAGTGGGGCTCAGGGTTCGATCAAAAACATTCAGTACTTC. Protein product: CASSGAQGSIKNIQYF.

J is TRBJ1-2 and V is TRBV2; no clear D gene. The length of the CDR3 is 15 residues. Germline V gives CDR1 SNHLY, CDR2 FYNNEI. V dropped 0 bases and J dropped 3 bases, with 11 bases sitting between them. This chain's CDR3 is CASSEALQQDYGYTF. CDR3 sequence (DNA): TGTGCCAGCAGTGAAGCGCTTCAGCAGGACTATGGCTACACCTTC.

This clone was found once. The V call is TRBV28, the J call TRBJ1-5, with 8 nucleotides matching TRBD1. The CDR3 contains 15 residues. J lost 2 bases, V lost 6 bases, and 6 bases had no gene match. The germline V gene has CDR1 MDHEN and CDR2 SYDVKM. The CDR3 region is CASRGLGQGNQPQHF. The CDR3 coding sequence is TGTGCCAGCAGGGGATTGGGACAGGGCAATCAGCCCCAGCATTTT.

The chain combines TRBV27 with TRBJ1-1, with 7 nucleotides matching TRBD1. The CDR3 totals 18 residues. The germline V gene encodes CDR1 MNHEY and CDR2 SMNVEV (reference sequence). V lost 3 bases to trimming and J lost 1 base; unmatched junction nucleotides: 14. The CDR3 nucleotides are TGTGCCAGCAGTTTGAAGGGGGCAGCCTCTAGCTCGAACACTGAAGCTTTCTTT. This sequence encodes CASSLKGAASSSNTEAFF.

This clone was picked up one time. The rearrangement joins TRBV9 to TRBJ2-1; 7 nucleotides agree with TRBD2. Per germline, CDR1 SGDLS and CDR2 YYNGEE. V was pared by 3 bases and J by 2 bases, with 5 bases of the junction left unmatched. This CDR3 contains 15 residues. CDR3 region: CASSASGTTYNEQFF. The CDR3 nucleotides read TGTGCCAGCAGCGCCTCCGGGACTACCTACAATGAGCAGTTCTTC.

This clone was seen only a few times. J is TRBJ2-4 and V is TRBV4-3; 8 bases map to TRBD1. The germline gives CDR1 LGHNA, CDR2 YSLEER. CDR3 size: 15 residues. V was clipped by 1 base and J by 8 bases; unmatched bases: 7. The CDR3 protein is CASSQGAGGSYIQYF. In DNA form, the CDR3 reads TGCGCCAGCAGCCAAGGGGCAGGGGGCAGTTACATTCAGTACTTC.

Here the CDR3 DNA reads TGTGCCATTCTCGGCGGGAGGCCCCTAGCCAAAAACATTCAGTACTTC. This gives the protein CAILGGRPLAKNIQYF. The chain couples TRBV28 to TRBJ2-4; 8 bases are a match to TRBD2. Germline assignment: CDR1 MDHEN and CDR2 SYDVKM. The V and J ends lost 10 bases and 0 bases, in that order; junction bases with no gene match: 11. The CDR3 consists of 16 residues.

The V call is TRBV6-1, the J call TRBJ2-2; D not resolved. The germline gives CDR1 MNHNS, CDR2 SASEGT. With 11 bases removed from V and 1 base from J, the gap between germline ends came to 11 bases. This CDR3 spans 13 amino acids. The CDR3 sequence is CAGLELNTGELFF. CDR3 nucleotide sequence: TGTGCCGGTCTAGAGCTGAACACCGGGGAGCTGTTTTTT.

The rearrangement uses TRBV30 and TRBJ1-6, with D hard to call. Germline CDR1 GTSNPN, CDR2 SVGIG (reference sequence). Between the trimmed V and J ends, which lost 2 bases and 9 bases, there was a span of 14 bases. CDR3 size: 14 residues. This CDR3 reads CAWSTSVRGSPLHF. Here the CDR3 DNA reads TGTGCCTGGAGTACCTCGGTCAGAGGTTCACCCCTCCACTTT.

The gene calls are TRBV6-6 and TRBJ2-7, with 10 bases that match TRBD2. CDR1 and CDR2 from the germline V gene are MNHNY and SVGAGI (reference sequence). The V segment lost 3 bases and the J segment 4 bases; nucleotides outside the gene matches: 6. CDR3 size: 15 residues. CDR3 in amino acids: CASSYLLAGAYEQYF. The CDR3 DNA sequence: TGTGCCAGCAGTTATCTTCTAGCGGGGGCTTACGAGCAGTACTTC.

This clone was seen only a few times. The chain carries TRBV7-9 and TRBJ1-2, with no clear D. CDR3 length: 16 residues. CDR1 and CDR2 (germline): SEHNR, FQNEAQ (reference sequence). V lost 4 bases, J lost 2 bases, and 17 bases lay in between. As DNA, the CDR3 is TGTGCCAGCAGCTCGGAGTATTCGCGCCCCAACTATGGCTACACCTTC. It codes for CASSSEYSRPNYGYTF.

The chain couples TRBV7-2 to TRBJ2-1, with 8 bases fitting TRBD2. The germline gives CDR1 SGHTA, CDR2 FQGNSA. J gave up 10 bases and V 2 bases, and 7 bases lay outside the gene matches. This CDR3 spans 14 amino acids. The CDR3 coding sequence is TGTGCCAGCAGCTTACGGCTAGCGGGTAGGGAGCAGTTCTTC. Its protein product is CASSLRLAGREQFF.

V and J are TRBV13 and TRBJ2-7; 15 bases are a match to TRBD2. The CDR3 has 18 amino acids. V lost 4 bases and J lost 2; bases outside the gene matches: 9. Germline assignment: CDR1 PRHDT and CDR2 FYEKMQ (reference sequence). The CDR3 region is CASSSPGTSGGTTYEQYF. The CDR3 nucleotides are TGTGCCAGCAGCTCCCCAGGGACTAGCGGGGGGACTACCTACGAGCAGTACTTC.

The chain recombines TRBV6-5 with TRBJ2-5; D is possibly TRBD1 (5 bases). The CDR3 contains 13 residues. Germline CDR1 reads MNHEY; CDR2 reads SVGAGI. V lost 2 bases, J lost 3 bases, and 7 bases lay in between. CDR3 nucleotide sequence: TGTGCCAGCAGTTACACGACAGAAGAGACCCAGTACTTC. Its translation is CASSYTTEETQYF.

This clone was counted a single time. This chain connects TRBV30 to TRBJ2-4; 12 bases map to TRBD1. Trimming removed 6 bases from V and 1 base from J; junction bases left unmatched: 4. CDR1 and CDR2 (germline): GTSNPN, SVGIG (reference sequence). The CDR3 spans 15 residues. The CDR3 nucleotides are TGTGCCTGTCCGGGACAGGGGGCGGCCAAAAACATTCAGTACTTC. Amino acid sequence: CACPGQGAAKNIQYF.

The rearrangement joins TRBV5-1 to TRBJ1-1; 11 bases line up with TRBD1. The length of the CDR3 is 17 residues. V trimming: 4 bases; J trimming: 1 base; junction bases outside the gene matches: 9. Looked up from germline, CDR1 is SGHRS and CDR2 is YFSETQ. CDR3 sequence: CASSQPWDRGTNTEAFF. The DNA of the CDR3 is TGCGCCAGCAGCCAGCCGTGGGACAGGGGGACGAACACTGAAGCTTTCTTT.

The V call is TRBV25-1, the J call TRBJ1-4; D unresolved. This CDR3 has 15 amino acids. The germline CDR1 and CDR2 sequences are MGHDK and SYGVNS. Trimming took 0 bases from V and 8 from J, leaving 13 bases between them. The CDR3 sequence: CASSEYPVGREKLFF. The CDR3 DNA is TGTGCCAGCAGTGAATATCCAGTGGGGAGGGAAAAACTGTTTTTT.

The rearrangement joins TRBV24-1 to TRBJ2-7; D may be TRBD2 (5 bases). Trimming left V 8 bases short and J 2 bases short, with 12 bases between. CDR3 length: 13 amino acids. Germline V gives CDR1 KGHDR, CDR2 SFDVKD. The CDR3 DNA reads TGTGCCACCAATACAGTGCGGGCCTACGAGCAGTACTTC. As protein: CATNTVRAYEQYF.

V gene TRBV27 combines with J gene TRBJ1-4, with 9 bases identical to TRBD1. The CDR3 is 15 amino acids. Looked up from germline, CDR1 is MNHEY and CDR2 is SMNVEV (reference sequence). With V trimmed by 5 bases and J by 5 bases, 6 bases remained unmatched. The CDR3 DNA reads as TGTGCCAGCAGTCCGGGGACAGGGCAGAATGAAAAACTGTTTTTT. It codes for CASSPGTGQNEKLFF.

The chain combines TRBV19 with TRBJ2-5, with a tentative D call TRBD2 (9 bases). The CDR3 is 15 amino acids. Between the trimmed V and J ends, which lost 10 bases and 1 base, there was a span of 19 bases. Germline-derived CDR1 and CDR2 are LNHDA and SQIVND (reference sequence). The CDR3: CATQGASGVQETQYF. For the CDR3, the DNA is TGTGCCACCCAGGGGGCTAGCGGGGTCCAAGAGACCCAGTACTTC.

This clone turned up a few times. The chain couples TRBV19 to TRBJ1-1; D unresolved. The CDR3 totals 13 residues. Germline CDR1 and CDR2: LNHDA and SQIVND (reference sequence). Trimming stripped 5 bases from V and 1 base from J, with 8 bases between. DNA of the CDR3: TGTGCCAGTAGTCCCAGTTGGAACACTGAAGCTTTCTTT. Its protein product is CASSPSWNTEAFF.

This chain joins TRBV4-1 and TRBJ1-2; unclear D gene. Trimming removed 4 bases from V and 4 bases from J, with 19 bases in between. CDR1 MGHRA and CDR2 YSYEKL come from the germline V gene. CDR3 length: 16 amino acids. The CDR3 here is CASSPERAATFYGYTF. Written as DNA, the CDR3 is TGCGCCAGCAGCCCTGAGAGGGCAGCTACTTTCTATGGCTACACCTTC.